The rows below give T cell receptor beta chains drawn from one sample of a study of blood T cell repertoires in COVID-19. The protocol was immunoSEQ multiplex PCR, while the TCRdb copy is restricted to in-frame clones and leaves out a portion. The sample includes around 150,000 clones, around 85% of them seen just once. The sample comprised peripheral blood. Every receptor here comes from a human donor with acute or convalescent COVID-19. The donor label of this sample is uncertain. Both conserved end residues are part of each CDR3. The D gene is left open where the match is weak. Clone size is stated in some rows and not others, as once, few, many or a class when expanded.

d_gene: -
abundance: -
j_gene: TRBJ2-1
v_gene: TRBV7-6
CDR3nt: TGTGCCAGCAGCTCGAACCCGGAGAGCTCCTACAATGAGCAGTTCTTC
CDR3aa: CASSSNPESSYNEQFF

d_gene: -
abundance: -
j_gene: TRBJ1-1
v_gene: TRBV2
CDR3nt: TGTGCCAGCGTTTTGGCCACACTGAACACTGAAGCTTTCTTT
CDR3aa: CASVLATLNTEAFF

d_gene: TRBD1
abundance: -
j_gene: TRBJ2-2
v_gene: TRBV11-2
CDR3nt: TGTGCCAGCAGCCCACTTAGGGACAGGACCACCGGGGAGCTGTTTTTT
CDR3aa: CASSPLRDRTTGELFF

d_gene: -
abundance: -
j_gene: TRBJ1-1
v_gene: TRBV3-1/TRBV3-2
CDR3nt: TGTGCCAGCAGCCTCCAGGGTCACATGAACACTGAAGCTTTCTTT
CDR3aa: CASSLQGHMNTEAFF

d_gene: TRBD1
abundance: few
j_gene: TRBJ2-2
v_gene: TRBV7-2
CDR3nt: TGTGCCAGGAGGGACAGGGGCACCGGGGAGCTGTTTTTT
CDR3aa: CARRDRGTGELFF

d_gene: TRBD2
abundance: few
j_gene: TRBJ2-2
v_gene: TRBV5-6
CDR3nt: TGTGCCAGCAGCTTACGGACTAGCGCGATCTCCCTCGGGGAGCTGTTTTTT
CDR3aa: CASSLRTSAISLGELFF

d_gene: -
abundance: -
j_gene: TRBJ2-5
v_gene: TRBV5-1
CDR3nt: TGCGCCAGCAGCTTGGCCGACACAAGGGAGACCCAGTACTTC
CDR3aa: CASSLADTRETQYF

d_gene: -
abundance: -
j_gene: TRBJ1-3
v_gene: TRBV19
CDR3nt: TGTGCCAGTAAACAGGAGCCTTCTGGAAACACCATATATTTT
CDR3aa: CASKQEPSGNTIYF

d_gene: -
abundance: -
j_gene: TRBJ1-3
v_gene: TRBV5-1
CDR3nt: TGCGCCAGCAGCCCAAAAACCGGCGGGTTCTCTGGAAACACCATATATTTT
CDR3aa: CASSPKTGGFSGNTIYF

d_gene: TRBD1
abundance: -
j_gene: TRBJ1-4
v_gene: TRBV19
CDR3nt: TGTGCCAGTAGTAGCGCCGGGACAGGGGAAACGGGAAAACTGTTTTTT
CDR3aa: CASSSAGTGETGKLFF

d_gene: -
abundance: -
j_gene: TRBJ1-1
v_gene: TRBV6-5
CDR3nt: TGTGCCAGCAGTTACGAGCCGGGGTTGATCACTGAAGCTTTCTTT
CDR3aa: CASSYEPGLITEAFF

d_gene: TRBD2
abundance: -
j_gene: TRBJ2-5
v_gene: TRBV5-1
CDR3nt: TGCGCCAGCAGCTTGGACGCTAGCGGGGGGAGGCGGACCCAGTACTTC
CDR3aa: CASSLDASGGRRTQYF

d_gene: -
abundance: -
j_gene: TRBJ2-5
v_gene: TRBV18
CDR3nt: TGTGCCAGCTCACCACCCCGGGGGGCCGTAGAGACCCAGTACTTC
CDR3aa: CASSPPRGAVETQYF

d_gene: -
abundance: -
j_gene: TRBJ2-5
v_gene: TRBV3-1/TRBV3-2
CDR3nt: TGTGCCAGCAGCCAACACGGAACAGGGTTCGACGAGACCCAGTACTTC
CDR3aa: CASSQHGTGFDETQYF

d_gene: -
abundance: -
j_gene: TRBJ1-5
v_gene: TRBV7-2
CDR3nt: TGTGCCAGCAGCTTAGACTCACTGGGGGCAGCGAGCAATCAGCCCCAGCATTTT
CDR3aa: CASSLDSLGAASNQPQHF

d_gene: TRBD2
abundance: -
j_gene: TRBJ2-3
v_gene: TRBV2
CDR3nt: TGTGCCAGCAGTGGGGGGACTAGCGGGGGTTCAGATACGCAGTATTTT
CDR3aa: CASSGGTSGGSDTQYF

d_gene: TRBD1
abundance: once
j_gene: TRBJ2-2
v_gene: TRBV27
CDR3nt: TGTGCCAGCAGCCAGCCGCGAGGTACAGGGGGGAACACCGGGGAGCTGTTTTTT
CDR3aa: CASSQPRGTGGNTGELFF

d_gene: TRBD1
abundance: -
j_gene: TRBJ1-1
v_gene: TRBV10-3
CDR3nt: TGTGCCATCAGCCTGACAGGGAGTGGCACTGAAGCTTTCTTT
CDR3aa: CAISLTGSGTEAFF

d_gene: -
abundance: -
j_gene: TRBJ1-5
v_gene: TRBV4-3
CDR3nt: TGCGCCAGCAGCCAACAGGGAGGGCAGCCCCAGCATTTT
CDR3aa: CASSQQGGQPQHF

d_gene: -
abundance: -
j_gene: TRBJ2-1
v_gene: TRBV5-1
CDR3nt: TGCGCCAGCAGCTCCAAAACGACAGGATTCTACAATGAGCAGTTCTTC
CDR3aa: CASSSKTTGFYNEQFF

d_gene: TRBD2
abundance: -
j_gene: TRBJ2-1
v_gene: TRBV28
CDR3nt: TGTGCCAGCAGTTTAGCGGGGGGCTACAATGAGCAGTTCTTC
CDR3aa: CASSLAGGYNEQFF

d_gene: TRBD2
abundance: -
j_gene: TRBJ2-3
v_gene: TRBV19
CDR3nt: TGTGCCAGTAGTACCGGACTAGCGGGGGGATCTAGCACAGATACGCAGTATTTT
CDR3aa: CASSTGLAGGSSTDTQYF

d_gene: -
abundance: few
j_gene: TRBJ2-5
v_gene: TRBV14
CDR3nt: TGTGCCAGCAGCCAAGGACAGCAAGAGACCCAGTACTTC
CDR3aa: CASSQGQQETQYF

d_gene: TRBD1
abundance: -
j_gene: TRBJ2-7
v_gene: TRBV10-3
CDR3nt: TGTGCCATCAGACGACAGGGACCGTTGATCTACGAGCAGTACTTC
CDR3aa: CAIRRQGPLIYEQYF

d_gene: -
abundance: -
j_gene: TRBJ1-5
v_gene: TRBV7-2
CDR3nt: TGTGCCAGCAGCTTAACTGGGGCGGGGGGCCGGCCCCAGCATTTT
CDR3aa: CASSLTGAGGRPQHF

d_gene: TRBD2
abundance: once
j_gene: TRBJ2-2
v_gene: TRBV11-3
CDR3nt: TGTGCCAGCAGCTTAGGACTAGCGGGGGTGGTCGGGGAGCTGTTTTTT
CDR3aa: CASSLGLAGVVGELFF

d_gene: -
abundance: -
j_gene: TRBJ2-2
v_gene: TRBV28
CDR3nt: TGTGCCAGCAGACTCGACAGAGAAGCGAACACCGGGGAGCTGTTTTTT
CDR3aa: CASRLDREANTGELFF

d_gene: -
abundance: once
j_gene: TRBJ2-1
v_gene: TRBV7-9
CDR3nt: TGTGCCAGCCTCCACAGGGAGACGGTTGGGGACAATGAGCAGTTCTTC
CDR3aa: CASLHRETVGDNEQFF

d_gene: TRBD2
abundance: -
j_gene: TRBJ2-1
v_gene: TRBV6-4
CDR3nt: TGTGCCAGCAGCCGGGGGCTAGCGGGGGGACGGAGCTCCTACAATGAGCAGTTCTTC
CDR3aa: CASSRGLAGGRSSYNEQFF

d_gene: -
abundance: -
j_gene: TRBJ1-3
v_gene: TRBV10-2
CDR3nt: TGCGCCAGCAGTGAGTCGAGACACTCTGGAAACACCATATATTTT
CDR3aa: CASSESRHSGNTIYF

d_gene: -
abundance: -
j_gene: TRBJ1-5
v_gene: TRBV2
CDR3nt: TGTGCCAGCAGTGCTACAAGGGCGAGGGATCAGCCCCAGCATTTT
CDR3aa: CASSATRARDQPQHF

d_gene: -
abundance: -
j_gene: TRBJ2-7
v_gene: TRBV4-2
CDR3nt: TGTGCCAGCAGCCAAGTAGGATCTCTTCGGGGCTACGAGCAGTACTTC
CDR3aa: CASSQVGSLRGYEQYF

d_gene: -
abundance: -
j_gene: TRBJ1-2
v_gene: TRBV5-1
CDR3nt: TGCGCCAGCAGCTTCGGGAGGGGGAGCTATGGCTACACCTTC
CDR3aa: CASSFGRGSYGYTF

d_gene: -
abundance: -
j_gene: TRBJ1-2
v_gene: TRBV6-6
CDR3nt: TGTGCCAGCAGTGGAGACAGTAACTATGGCTACACCTTC
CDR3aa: CASSGDSNYGYTF

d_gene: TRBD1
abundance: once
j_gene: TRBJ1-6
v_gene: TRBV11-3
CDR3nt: TGTGCCAGCAGCTTCGTCCCGACAGGGGAGAATAATTCACCCCTCCACTTT
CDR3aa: CASSFVPTGENNSPLHF

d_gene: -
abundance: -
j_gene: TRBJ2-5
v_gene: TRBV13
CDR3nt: TGTGCCAGCTGTCTAGGCGGTGACGAGACCCAGTACTTC
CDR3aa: CASCLGGDETQYF

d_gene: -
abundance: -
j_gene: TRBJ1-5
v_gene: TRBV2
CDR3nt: TGTGCCTGCCGGGATAATCCTTATCAGCCCCAGCATTTT
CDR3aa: CACRDNPYQPQHF

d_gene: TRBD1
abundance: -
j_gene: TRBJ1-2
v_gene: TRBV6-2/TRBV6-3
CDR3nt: TGTGCCAGCAGTGACGGGGACAGAAAAATTTATGGCTACACCTTC
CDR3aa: CASSDGDRKIYGYTF

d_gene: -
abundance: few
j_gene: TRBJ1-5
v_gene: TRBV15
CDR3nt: TGTGCCACCAGCAGAGACGCACAGGGCTATCAGCCCCAGCATTTT
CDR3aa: CATSRDAQGYQPQHF

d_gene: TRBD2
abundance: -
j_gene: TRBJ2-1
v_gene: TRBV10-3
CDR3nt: TGTGCCATCAGGCGGGGGGCGAACAATGAGCAGTTCTTC
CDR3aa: CAIRRGANNEQFF

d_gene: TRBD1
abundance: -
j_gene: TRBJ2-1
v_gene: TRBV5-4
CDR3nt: TGTGCCAGCATCAGACAGGGCCCTGGCAATGAGCAGTTCTTC
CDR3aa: CASIRQGPGNEQFF

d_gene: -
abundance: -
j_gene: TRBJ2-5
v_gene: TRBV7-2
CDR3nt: TGTGCCAGCAGCTTAGGGACGCCACCTGGGGGGGAGACCCAGTACTTC
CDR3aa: CASSLGTPPGGETQYF

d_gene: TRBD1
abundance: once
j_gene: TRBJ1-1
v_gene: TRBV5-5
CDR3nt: TGTGCCAGCAGCCGACAGGGTGTGGGGACTGAAGCTTTCTTT
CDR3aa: CASSRQGVGTEAFF

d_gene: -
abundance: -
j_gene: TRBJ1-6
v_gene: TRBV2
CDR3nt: TGTGCCAGCAGTGATGAACCCCTGGACAGTCCTTCACCCCTCCACTTT
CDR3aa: CASSDEPLDSPSPLHF

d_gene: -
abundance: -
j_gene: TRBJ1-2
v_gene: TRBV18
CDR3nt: TGTGCCAGCTCACCAGGGGCAGGGGCGAATGGCTACACCTTC
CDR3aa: CASSPGAGANGYTF

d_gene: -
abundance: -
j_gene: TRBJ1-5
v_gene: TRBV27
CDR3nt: TGTGCCAGCAGTTTCGAAGGGGCGGGCAATCAGCCCCAGCATTTT
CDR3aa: CASSFEGAGNQPQHF

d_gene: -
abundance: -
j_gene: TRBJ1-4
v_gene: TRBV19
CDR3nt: TGTGCCAGTAGTATCGGGAGGCGGGGGGTAGGAGAAAAACTGTTTTTT
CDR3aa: CASSIGRRGVGEKLFF

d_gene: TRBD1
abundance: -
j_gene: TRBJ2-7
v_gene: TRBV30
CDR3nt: TGTGCCTGGCTGACAGGGTTCTACGAGCAGTACTTC
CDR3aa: CAWLTGFYEQYF

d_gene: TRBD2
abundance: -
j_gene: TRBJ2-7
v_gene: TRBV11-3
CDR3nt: TGTGCCAGCAGCTTAGATTGGGGACTAGCGGGGGTCAACGAGCAGTACTTC
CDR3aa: CASSLDWGLAGVNEQYF

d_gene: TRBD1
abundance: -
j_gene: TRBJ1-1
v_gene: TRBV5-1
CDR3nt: TGCGCCAGCAGCTTGGGGACAGGGGGCGCCGGGGCTTTCTTT
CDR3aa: CASSLGTGGAGAFF

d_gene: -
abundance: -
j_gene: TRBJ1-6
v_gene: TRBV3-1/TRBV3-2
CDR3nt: TGTGCCAGCAGCCAAGGCGCACAGAATAATTCACCCCTCCACTTT
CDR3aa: CASSQGAQNNSPLHF

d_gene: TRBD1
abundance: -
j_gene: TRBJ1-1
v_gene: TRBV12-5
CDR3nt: TGTGCTAGTGGTTACAGGGGTCGGGACACTGAAGCTTTCTTT
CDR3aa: CASGYRGRDTEAFF

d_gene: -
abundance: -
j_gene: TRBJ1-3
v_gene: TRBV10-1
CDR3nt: TGCGCCACCGCTTTTTTTAGGGGATTATCAGGAAGTTCTGGAAACACCATATATTTT
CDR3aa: CATAFFRGLSGSSGNTIYF

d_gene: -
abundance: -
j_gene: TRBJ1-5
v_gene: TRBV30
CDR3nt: TGTGCCTGGAGTTTCGGGTTAGGGGATCAGCCCCAGCATTTT
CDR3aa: CAWSFGLGDQPQHF

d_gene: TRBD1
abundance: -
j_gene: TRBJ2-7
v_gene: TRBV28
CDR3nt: TGTGCCAGCAGTCCAGGACAGGGGACTTACGAGCAGTACTTC
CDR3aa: CASSPGQGTYEQYF

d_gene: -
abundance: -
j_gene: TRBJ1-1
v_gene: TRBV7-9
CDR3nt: TGTGCCAGCAGCTTACCTCGCACTGAAGCTTTCTTT
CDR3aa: CASSLPRTEAFF

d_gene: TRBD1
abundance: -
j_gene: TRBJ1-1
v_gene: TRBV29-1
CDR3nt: TGCAGCGTATACAAAACAGGGGTTGGCACTGAAGCTTTCTTT
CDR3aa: CSVYKTGVGTEAFF

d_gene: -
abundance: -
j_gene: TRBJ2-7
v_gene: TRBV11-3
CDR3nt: TGTGCCAGCAGCTTAGGGTGGTCAGGGGACTACGAGCAGTACTTC
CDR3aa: CASSLGWSGDYEQYF

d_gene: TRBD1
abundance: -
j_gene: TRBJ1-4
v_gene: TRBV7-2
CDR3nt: TGTGCCAGCAGCCCAGGACAGGCCCCTAATGAAAAACTGTTTTTT
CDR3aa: CASSPGQAPNEKLFF